This entry lists 3 T cell receptor beta chains sequenced from one sample in a study of blood T cell repertoires in COVID-19. Clones were sequenced by immunoSEQ multiplex PCR, and TCRdb holds only the in-frame ones, with some missing. The sample has approximately 100,000 clones; 65% to 75% are singletons. Sample: peripheral blood. Receptors originate from a man older than 75 with acute or convalescent COVID-19.

The gene calls are TRBV3-1 (or the pseudogene TRBV3-2) and TRBJ2-1, with 10 bases identical to TRBD2. Germline-derived CDR1 and CDR2 are LGHDT and YNNKEL (reference sequence). The CDR3 is 15 amino acids. The J segment lost 10 bases and the V segment lost 1 base, leaving 7 bases of the junction unmatched. CDR3 sequence reads: CASSQVGLAGAEQFF. CDR3 DNA sequence: TGTGCCAGCAGCCAAGTAGGTCTAGCGGGAGCAGAGCAGTTCTTC.

V usage is TRBV4-3 and J usage is TRBJ1-2, with D possibly TRBD1 on 5 matching bases. This CDR3 has 16 residues. Germline loops: CDR1 LGHNA, CDR2 YSLEER. The V gene lost 0 bases and the J gene lost 3 bases, with 14 bases spanning the gap. CDR3 amino acids: CASSQDVGGVDYGYTF. The CDR3 DNA sequence: TGCGCCAGCAGCCAAGATGTGGGGGGGGTAGACTATGGCTACACCTTC.

The table lists this clone with many counts. The CDR3 spells CASSQARTGYGYTF. CDR3 coding DNA: TGTGCCAGCAGCCAAGCCCGGACAGGCTATGGCTACACCTTC. The genes are TRBV4-2 and TRBJ1-2, with 7 nucleotides matching TRBD1. V was clipped by 1 base and J by 4 bases; unmatched bases: 3. From germline, CDR1 is LGHNA and CDR2 YNFKEQ. CDR3 size: 14 residues.